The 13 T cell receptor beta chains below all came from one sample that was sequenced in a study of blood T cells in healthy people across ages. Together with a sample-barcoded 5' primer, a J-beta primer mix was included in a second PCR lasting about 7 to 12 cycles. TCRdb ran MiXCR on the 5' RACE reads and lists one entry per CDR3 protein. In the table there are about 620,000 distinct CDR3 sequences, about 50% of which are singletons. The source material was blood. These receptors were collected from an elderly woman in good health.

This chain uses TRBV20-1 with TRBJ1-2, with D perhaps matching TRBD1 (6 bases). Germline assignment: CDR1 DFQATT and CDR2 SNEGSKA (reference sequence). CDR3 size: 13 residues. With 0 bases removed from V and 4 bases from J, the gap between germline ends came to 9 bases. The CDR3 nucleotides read TGCAGTGCTAGAGAAACAGGGCTCTATGGCTACACCTTC. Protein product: CSARETGLYGYTF.

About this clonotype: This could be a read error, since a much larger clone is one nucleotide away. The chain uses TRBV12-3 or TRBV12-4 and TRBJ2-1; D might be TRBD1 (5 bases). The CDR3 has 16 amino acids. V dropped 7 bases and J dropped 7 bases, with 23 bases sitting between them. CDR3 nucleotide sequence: TGTGCCAGCACTACAGACAGCCCCGCGTATGGGAATGAGCAGTTCTTC. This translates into CASTTDSPAYGNEQFF.

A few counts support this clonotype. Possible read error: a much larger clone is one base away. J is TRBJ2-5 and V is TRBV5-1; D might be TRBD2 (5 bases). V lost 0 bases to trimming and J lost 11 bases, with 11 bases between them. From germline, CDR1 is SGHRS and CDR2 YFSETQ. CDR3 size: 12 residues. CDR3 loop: CASSLDGDKQYF. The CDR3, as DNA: TGCGCCAGCAGCTTGGACGGGGATAAGCAGTACTTC.

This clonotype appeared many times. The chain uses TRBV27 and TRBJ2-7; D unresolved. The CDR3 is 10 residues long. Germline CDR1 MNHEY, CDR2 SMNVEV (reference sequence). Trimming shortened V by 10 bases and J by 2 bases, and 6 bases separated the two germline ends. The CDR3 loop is CAILPYEQYF. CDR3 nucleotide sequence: TGTGCCATCCTTCCCTACGAGCAGTACTTC.

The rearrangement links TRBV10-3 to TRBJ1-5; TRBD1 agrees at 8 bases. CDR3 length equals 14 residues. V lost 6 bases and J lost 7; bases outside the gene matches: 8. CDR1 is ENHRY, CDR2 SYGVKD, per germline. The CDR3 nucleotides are TGTGCCATCAGCCCGCAGGGGGCTGGGCAGCCCCAGCATTTT. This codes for CAISPQGAGQPQHF.

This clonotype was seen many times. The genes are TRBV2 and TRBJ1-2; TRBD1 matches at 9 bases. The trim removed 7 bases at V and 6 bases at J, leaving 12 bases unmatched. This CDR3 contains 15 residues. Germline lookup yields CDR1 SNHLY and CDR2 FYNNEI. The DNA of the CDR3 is TGTGCCAGCAAGCGAGAGACCGGGACAGGGAATGGCTACACCTTC. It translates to CASKRETGTGNGYTF.

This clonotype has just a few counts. This CDR3 reads CASSPRPGGNNEKLFF. The CDR3 DNA reads TGCGCCAGCAGCCCCCGACCAGGGGGGAATAATGAAAAACTGTTTTTT. The V gene is TRBV5-1, the J gene TRBJ1-4, with TRBD1 matching 7 bases. With V trimmed by 4 bases and J by 4 bases, 10 bases remained unmatched. CDR1 is SGHRS and CDR2 is YFSETQ in the germline V gene. This CDR3 is 16 amino acids long.

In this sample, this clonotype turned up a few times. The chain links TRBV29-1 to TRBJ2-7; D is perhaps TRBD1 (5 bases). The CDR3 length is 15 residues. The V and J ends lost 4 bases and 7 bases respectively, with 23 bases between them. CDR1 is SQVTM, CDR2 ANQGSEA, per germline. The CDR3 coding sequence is TGCAGCGTTGGGTCAGGGTGGGGTATGGGCAATGAGCAGTACTTC. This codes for CSVGSGWGMGNEQYF.

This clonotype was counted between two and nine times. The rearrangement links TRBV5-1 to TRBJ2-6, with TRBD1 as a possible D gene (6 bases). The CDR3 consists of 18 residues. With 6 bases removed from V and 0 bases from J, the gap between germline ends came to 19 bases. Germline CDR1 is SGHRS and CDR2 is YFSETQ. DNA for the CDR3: TGCGCCAGCAAACGTAGGGTGACAGGCGACTCTGGGGCCAACGTCCTGACTTTC. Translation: CASKRRVTGDSGANVLTF.

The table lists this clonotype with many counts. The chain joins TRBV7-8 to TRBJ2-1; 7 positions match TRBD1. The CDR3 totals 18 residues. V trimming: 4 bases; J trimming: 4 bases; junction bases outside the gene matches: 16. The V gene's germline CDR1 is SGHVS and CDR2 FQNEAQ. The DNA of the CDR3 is TGTGCCAGCAGCTCCTCCTACAGGGGCCTCCAGAGGTACAATGAGCAGTTCTTC. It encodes CASSSSYRGLQRYNEQFF.

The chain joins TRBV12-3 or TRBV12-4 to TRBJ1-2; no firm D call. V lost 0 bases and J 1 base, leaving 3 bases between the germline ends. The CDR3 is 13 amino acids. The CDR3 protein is CASSLAVNYGYTF. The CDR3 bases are TGTGCCAGCAGTTTAGCGGTTAACTATGGCTACACCTTC.

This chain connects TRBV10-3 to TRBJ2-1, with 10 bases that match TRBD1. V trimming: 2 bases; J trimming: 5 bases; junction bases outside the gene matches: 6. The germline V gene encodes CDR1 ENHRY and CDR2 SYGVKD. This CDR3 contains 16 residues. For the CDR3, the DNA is TGTGCCATCAGTGAGCCGGGACAGGGGAATGACAATGAGCAGTTCTTC. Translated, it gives CAISEPGQGNDNEQFF.

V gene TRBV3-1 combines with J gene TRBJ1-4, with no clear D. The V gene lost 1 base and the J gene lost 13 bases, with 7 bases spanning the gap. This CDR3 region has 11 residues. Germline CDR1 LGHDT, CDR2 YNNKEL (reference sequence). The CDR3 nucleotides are TGTGCCAGCAGCCAAGGGAGTAGACTGTTTTTT. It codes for CASSQGSRLFF.